The 12 T cell receptor beta chains below come from one sample, sequenced in a study of CD8+ T cells in alopecia areata. In each case, RNA was isolated and then reverse transcribed into cDNA as the sequencing template. TCRdb's copy holds only in-frame clones and misses some; the assay was immunoSEQ multiplex PCR. The table lists 170,000 or so clones, about 53% of them singletons. Treatment meaning: oral pan-JAK inhibitor, 5-10 mg twice daily. Specimen: CD8+ T cells sorted from blood, collected at week 24, from a patient treated with tofacitinib. Receptors were obtained from a human donor with alopecia areata.

V gene TRBV5-1 combines with J gene TRBJ2-4; 7 bases agree with TRBD1. V dropped 4 bases and J dropped 2; count of bases not matched to a gene: 6. Germline assignment: CDR1 SGHRS and CDR2 YFSETQ. This CDR3 spans 15 amino acids. The CDR3 nucleotides are TGCGCCAGCAGCGAGACGGGACAGCCCAAAAACATTCAGTACTTC. It specifies CASSETGQPKNIQYF. Full variable domain (remainder filled in from reference TRBV5-1 and TRBJ2-4): KAGVTQTPRYLIKTRGQQVTLSCSPISGHRSVSWYQQTPGQGLQFLFEYFSETQRNKGNFPGRFSGRQFSNSRSEMNVSTLELGDSALYLCASSETGQPKNIQYFGAGTRLSVL.

The chain carries TRBV4-3 and TRBJ2-5; 10 positions match TRBD2. Germline lookup yields CDR1 LGHNA and CDR2 YSLEER. The trim removed 3 bases at V and 5 bases at J, leaving 6 bases unmatched. The CDR3 runs 15 residues. In nucleotides, the CDR3 is TGCGCCAGCAGCCACCTGGGGACTAGCGAGGAGACCCAGTACTTC. It specifies CASSHLGTSEETQYF.

A note on this clone: The junction shows a germline mismatch at one end, possibly a read error. This chain uses TRBV29-1 with TRBJ1-4; D may be TRBD1 (5 bases). CDR1 SQVTM and CDR2 ANQGSEA come from the germline V gene. This CDR3 region has 16 residues. The CDR3 sequence is CSVELAGLATIEKLFF. The CDR3 coding sequence is TGCAGCGTTGAGCTGGCAGGGCTGGCAACTATTGAAAAACTGTTTTTT. The variable domain in full, completed from reference TRBV29-1 and TRBJ1-4, reads SAVISQKPSRDICQRGTSLTIQCQVDSQVTMMFWYRQQPGQSLTLIATANQGSEATYESGFVIDKFPISRPNLTFSTLTVSNMSPEDSSIYLCSVELAGLATIEKLFFGSGTQLSVL.

This clone occurred a few times. The V call is TRBV30, the J call TRBJ1-1; 9 bases agree with TRBD1. The CDR3 consists of 13 residues. The J segment lost 4 bases and the V segment lost 5 bases, leaving 5 bases of the junction unmatched. Per germline, CDR1 GTSNPN and CDR2 SVGIG (reference sequence). CDR3 amino acids: CAWSQGARTEAFF. CDR3 nucleotide sequence: TGTGCCTGGTCACAGGGGGCCCGCACTGAAGCTTTCTTT.

This clone was counted between two and nine times. The chain carries TRBV9 and TRBJ1-2, with TRBD1 as a possible D gene (5 bases). CDR1 and CDR2 (germline): SGDLS, YYNGEE. The V end lost 2 bases, the J end lost 6 bases, and 20 bases lay between the germline ends. CDR3 length: 16 amino acids. The CDR3 here is CASSVGSGARVDGYTF. The CDR3, as DNA: TGTGCCAGCAGCGTGGGGAGCGGGGCCAGGGTCGATGGCTACACCTTC.

This clone turned up a few times. This chain links TRBV6-6 with TRBJ2-1; TRBD1 aligns across 10 bases. CDR3 size: 14 residues. Germline-derived CDR1 and CDR2 are MNHNY and SVGAGI (reference sequence). The V and J ends lost 6 bases and 4 bases, in that order; junction bases with no gene match: 3. The CDR3 reads CASRPGQGYNEQFF. The CDR3 coding sequence is TGTGCCAGCAGACCGGGACAGGGGTACAATGAGCAGTTCTTC.

The CDR3 region is CASFGTSGVLSSYEQYF. CDR3 coding DNA: TGTGCCAGCTTCGGGACTAGCGGGGTCTTAAGCTCCTACGAGCAGTACTTC. The rearrangement uses TRBV2 and TRBJ2-7; 13 bases line up with TRBD2. Germline V gene data show CDR1 as SNHLY and CDR2 as FYNNEI. The V and J ends lost 8 bases and 0 bases, in that order; junction bases with no gene match: 10. This CDR3 spans 17 amino acids.

This clone appeared once. The rearrangement joins TRBV11-2 to TRBJ1-2; maybe TRBD1 (6 bases). The CDR3 is 13 amino acids. The V end was cut by 10 bases, the J end by 4 bases, with 16 bases between. The V gene's germline CDR1 is SGHAT and CDR2 FQNNGV. This chain's CDR3 is CATLGGRGYGYTF. CDR3 DNA sequence: TGTGCCACCCTCGGGGGGCGCGGCTATGGCTACACCTTC.

The rearrangement uses TRBV11-2 and TRBJ2-7, with 8 bases that match TRBD1. The germline V gene has CDR1 SGHAT and CDR2 FQNNGV. The V segment lost 5 bases and the J segment 7 bases; nucleotides outside the gene matches: 7. The length of the CDR3 is 13 residues. CDR3 DNA sequence: TGTGCCAGCAGCCTCGACAGGGGTTGGGAGCAGTACTTC. It specifies CASSLDRGWEQYF.

This clone was picked up one time. The J gene is TRBJ1-2, the V gene TRBV9; the D is unclear. The V and J ends lost 4 bases and 5 bases respectively, with 15 bases between them. The CDR3 contains 14 residues. Germline loops: CDR1 SGDLS, CDR2 YYNGEE. The CDR3 sequence: CASSSSADSYGYTF. The CDR3 nucleotides read TGTGCCAGCAGCTCCTCCGCGGATTCTTATGGCTACACCTTC.

This clone has a handful of counts. This chain's CDR3 is CSVESFGGTEAFF. The CDR3 DNA reads as TGCAGCGTTGAATCGTTTGGGGGCACTGAAGCTTTCTTT. V is TRBV29-1 and J is TRBJ1-1; maybe TRBD1 (5 bases). This CDR3 region has 13 residues. V lost 2 bases to trimming and J lost 4 bases, with 11 bases between them. The germline gives CDR1 SQVTM, CDR2 ANQGSEA.

This clone was seen a handful of times. CDR3 amino acids: CASSQDYWDRDDEQYF. The CDR3 nucleotides are TGCGCCAGCAGCCAAGATTATTGGGACAGGGATGACGAGCAGTACTTC. The gene calls are TRBV4-1 and TRBJ2-7, with 9 bases fitting TRBD1. V was clipped by 0 bases and J by 5 bases; unmatched bases: 8. The length of the CDR3 is 16 residues. Germline-derived CDR1 and CDR2 are MGHRA and YSYEKL.